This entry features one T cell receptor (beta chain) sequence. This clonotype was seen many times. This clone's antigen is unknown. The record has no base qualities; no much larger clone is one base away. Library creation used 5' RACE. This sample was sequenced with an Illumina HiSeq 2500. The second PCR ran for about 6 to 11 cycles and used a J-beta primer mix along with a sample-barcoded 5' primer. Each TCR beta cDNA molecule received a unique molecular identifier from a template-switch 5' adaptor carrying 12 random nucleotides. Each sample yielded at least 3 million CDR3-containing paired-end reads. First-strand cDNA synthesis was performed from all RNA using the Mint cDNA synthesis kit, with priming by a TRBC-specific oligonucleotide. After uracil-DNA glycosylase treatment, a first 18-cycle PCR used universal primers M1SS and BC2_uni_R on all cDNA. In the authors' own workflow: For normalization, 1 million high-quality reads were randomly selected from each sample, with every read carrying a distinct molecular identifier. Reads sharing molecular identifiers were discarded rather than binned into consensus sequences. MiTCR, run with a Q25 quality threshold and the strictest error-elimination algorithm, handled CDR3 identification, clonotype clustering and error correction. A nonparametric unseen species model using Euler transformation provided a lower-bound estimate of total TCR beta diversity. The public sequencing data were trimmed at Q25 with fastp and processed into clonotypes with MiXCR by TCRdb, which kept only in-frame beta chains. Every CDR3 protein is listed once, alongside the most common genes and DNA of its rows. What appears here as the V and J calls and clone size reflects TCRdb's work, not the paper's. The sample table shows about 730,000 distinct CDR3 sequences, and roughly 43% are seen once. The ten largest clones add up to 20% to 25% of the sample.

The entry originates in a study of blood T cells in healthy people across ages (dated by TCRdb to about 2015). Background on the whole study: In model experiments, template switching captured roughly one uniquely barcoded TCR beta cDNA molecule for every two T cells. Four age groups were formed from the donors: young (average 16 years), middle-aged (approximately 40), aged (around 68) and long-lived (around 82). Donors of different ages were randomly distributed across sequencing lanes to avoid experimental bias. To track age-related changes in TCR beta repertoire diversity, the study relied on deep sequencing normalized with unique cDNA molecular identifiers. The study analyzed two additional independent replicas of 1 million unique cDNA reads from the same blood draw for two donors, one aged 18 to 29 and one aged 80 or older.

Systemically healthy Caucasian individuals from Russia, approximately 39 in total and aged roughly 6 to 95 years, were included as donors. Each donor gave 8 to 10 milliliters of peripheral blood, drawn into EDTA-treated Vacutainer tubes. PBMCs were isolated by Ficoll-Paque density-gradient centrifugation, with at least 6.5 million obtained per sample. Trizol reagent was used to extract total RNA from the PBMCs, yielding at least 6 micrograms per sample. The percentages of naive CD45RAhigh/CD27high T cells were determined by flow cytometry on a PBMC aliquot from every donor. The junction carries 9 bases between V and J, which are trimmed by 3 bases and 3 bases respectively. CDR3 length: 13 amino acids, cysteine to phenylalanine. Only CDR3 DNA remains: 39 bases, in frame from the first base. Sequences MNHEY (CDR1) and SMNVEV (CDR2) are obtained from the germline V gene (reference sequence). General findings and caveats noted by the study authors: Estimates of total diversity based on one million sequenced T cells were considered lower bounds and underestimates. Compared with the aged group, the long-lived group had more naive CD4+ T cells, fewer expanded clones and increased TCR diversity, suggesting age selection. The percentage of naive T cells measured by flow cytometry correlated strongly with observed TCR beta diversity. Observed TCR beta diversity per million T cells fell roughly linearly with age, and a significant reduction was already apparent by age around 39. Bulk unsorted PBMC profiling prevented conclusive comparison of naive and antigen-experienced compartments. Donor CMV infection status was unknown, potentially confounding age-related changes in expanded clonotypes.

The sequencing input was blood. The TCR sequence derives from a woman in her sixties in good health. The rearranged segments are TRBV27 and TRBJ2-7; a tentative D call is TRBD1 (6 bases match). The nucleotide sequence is TGTGCCAGCAGTTTTTTGGACAGCTACGAGCAGTACTTC. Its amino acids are CASSFLDSYEQYF.